This T cell receptor beta chain was documented in a study of cytomegalovirus exposure and HLA in healthy donors. Overall study results and limits: Being productive about 90% or about 30% of the time was typical of most TCR beta V segments in an earlier analysis. Upon later analysis, HLA-associated TCR beta chains proved more clonally expanded than other, equally common chains.

PCR involved 60 Vbeta and 13 Jbeta primers. The data were produced by immunoSEQ multiplex PCR, yet TCRdb's version contains in-frame clones alone and is incomplete. The data hold over 200,000 clones, with around 85% observed a single time. This clone was observed once. What it binds is unknown. When sampled, the donors appeared nominally healthy, though they likely had unrecorded immune exposures. Germline V gene lookup returns CDR1 MDHEN and CDR2 SYDVKM. The CDR3 spans 15 residues. With V trimmed by 6 bases and J by 1 base, 8 bases remained unmatched. The chain carries TRBV28 and TRBJ1-1; the match to TRBD1 covers 7 bases. The source of this sequence is a human donor in good health. Sequenced input: PBMCs. The CDR3 reads CASSGRGVGNTEAFF. CDR3 bases: TGTGCCAGCAGCGGCAGGGGGGTGGGGAACACTGAAGCTTTCTTT.